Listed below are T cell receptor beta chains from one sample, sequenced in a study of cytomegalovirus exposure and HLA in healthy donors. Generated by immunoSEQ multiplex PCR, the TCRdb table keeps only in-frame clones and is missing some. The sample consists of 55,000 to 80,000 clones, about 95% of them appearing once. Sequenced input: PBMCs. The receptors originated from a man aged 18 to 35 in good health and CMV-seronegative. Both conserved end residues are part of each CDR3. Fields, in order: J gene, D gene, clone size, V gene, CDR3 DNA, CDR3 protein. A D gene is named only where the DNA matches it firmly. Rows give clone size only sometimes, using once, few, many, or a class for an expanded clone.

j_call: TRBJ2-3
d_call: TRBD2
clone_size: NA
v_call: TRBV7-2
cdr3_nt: TGTGCCAGCAGCCCAAGGGCTAGCGGGGAGGGAACAGATACGCAGTATTTT
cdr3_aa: CASSPRASGEGTDTQYF

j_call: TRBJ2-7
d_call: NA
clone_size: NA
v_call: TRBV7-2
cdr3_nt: TGTGCCAGCAGCTCACAGCAACGGTCCGAGCAGTACTTC
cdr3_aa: CASSSQQRSEQYF

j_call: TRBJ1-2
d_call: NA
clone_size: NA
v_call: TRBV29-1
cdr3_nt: TGCAGCGTTGTTAGGGGCTATGGCTACACCTTC
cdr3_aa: CSVVRGYGYTF

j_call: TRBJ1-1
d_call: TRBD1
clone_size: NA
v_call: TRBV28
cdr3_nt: TGTGCCAGCAGTCTCGGACAGGGTGAAGCTTTCTTT
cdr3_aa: CASSLGQGEAFF

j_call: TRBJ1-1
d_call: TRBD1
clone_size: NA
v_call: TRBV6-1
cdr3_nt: TGTGCCAGCAGGATCGGACAGGGGGTAAACACTGAAGCTTTCTTT
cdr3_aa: CASRIGQGVNTEAFF

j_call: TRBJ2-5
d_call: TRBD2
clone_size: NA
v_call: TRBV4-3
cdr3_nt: TGCGCCAGCAGCCAAGAGGGAGGGATAGTGGAGACCCAGTACTTC
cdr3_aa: CASSQEGGIVETQYF

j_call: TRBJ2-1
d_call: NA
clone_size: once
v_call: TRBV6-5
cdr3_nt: TGTGCCAGCAGTTCTCTAATGTCGGGGGAGCAGTTCTTC
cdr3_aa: CASSSLMSGEQFF

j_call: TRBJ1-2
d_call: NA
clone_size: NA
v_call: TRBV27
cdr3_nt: TGTGCCAGCAGTTTAGGCAGACAGAGCTATGGCTACACCTTC
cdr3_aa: CASSLGRQSYGYTF

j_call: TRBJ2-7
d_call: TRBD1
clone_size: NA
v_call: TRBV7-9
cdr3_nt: TGTGCCAGCAGCTTCGACAGGGGGGACGAGCAGTACTTC
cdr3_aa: CASSFDRGDEQYF

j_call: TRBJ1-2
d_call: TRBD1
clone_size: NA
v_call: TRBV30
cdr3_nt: TGTGCCTGGAGTGTACTCCGGGACAGCTATGGCTACACCTTC
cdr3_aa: CAWSVLRDSYGYTF

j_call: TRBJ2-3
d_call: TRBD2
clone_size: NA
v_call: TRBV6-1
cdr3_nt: TGTGCCAGCAGTGGGGTGACTAGCGGGGGGGCAGATACGCAGTATTTT
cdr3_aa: CASSGVTSGGADTQYF

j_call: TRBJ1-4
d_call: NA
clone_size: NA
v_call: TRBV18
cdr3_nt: TGTGCCAGCTCACCACCCTCCAGTGAAAAACTGTTTTTT
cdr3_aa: CASSPPSSEKLFF

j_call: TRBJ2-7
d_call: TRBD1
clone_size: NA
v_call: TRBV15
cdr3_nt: TGTGCCACCAGCAGAAGACAGGGGTTCTACGAGCAGTACTTC
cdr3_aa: CATSRRQGFYEQYF

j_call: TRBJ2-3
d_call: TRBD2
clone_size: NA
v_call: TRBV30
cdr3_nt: TGTGCCTGGAGTGTTACTAGCGGGGGGGCAAATACGCAGTATTTT
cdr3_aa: CAWSVTSGGANTQYF

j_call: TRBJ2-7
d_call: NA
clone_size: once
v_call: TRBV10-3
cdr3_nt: TGTGCCACCGGGGAGAGCTCCTACGAGCAGTACTTC
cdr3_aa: CATGESSYEQYF

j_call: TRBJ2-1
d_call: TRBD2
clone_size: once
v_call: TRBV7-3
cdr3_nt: TGTGCCAGCAGTGGGGGGGGGTCAGCCTCACAGTTCTTC
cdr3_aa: CASSGGGSASQFF

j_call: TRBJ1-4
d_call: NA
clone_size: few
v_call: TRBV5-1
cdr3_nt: TGCGCCAGCAGTCCGGGAGGTGGGACGGCAATAACTTCACTGTTTTTT
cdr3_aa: CASSPGGGTAITSLFF

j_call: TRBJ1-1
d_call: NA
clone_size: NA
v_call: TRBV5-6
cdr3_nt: TGTGCCAGCAGCTTGGGGGGCCGGGACACTGAAGCTTTCTTT
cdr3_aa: CASSLGGRDTEAFF

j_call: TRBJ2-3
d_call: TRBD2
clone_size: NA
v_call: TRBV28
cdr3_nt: TGTGCCAGCAGTCTCCTAGCGGGGGGGCTGGATACGCAGTATTTT
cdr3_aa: CASSLLAGGLDTQYF

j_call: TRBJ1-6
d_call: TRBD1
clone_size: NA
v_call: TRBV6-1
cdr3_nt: TGTGCCAGCACTAATGACAGGGCCTATAATTCACCCCTCCACTTT
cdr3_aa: CASTNDRAYNSPLHF

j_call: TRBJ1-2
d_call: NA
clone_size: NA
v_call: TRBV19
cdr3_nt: TGTGCCAGTAGTATAGTGGCGGCCGAGCGGCGTGGCTACACCTTC
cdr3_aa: CASSIVAAERRGYTF

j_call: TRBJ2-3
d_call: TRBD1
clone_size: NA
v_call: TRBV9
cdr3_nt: TGTGCCAGCAGCGTAGGGGCGGACAGGATCACAGATACGCAGTATTTT
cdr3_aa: CASSVGADRITDTQYF

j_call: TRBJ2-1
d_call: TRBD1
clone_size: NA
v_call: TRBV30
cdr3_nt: TGTGCCTGGAACCGACAGGGGGCGAATGAGCAGTTCTTC
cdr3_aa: CAWNRQGANEQFF

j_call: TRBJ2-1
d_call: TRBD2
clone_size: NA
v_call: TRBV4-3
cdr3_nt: TGCGCCAGCAGCCAAGATCGGACTAGCGTTTCCAATGAGCAGTTCTTC
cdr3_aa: CASSQDRTSVSNEQFF

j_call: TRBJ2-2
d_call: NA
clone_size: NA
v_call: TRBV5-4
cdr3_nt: TGTGCCAGCGGCTCGGGTTTCGACACCGGGGAGCTGTTTTTT
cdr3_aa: CASGSGFDTGELFF

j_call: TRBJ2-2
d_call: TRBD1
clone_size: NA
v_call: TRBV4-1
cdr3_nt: TGCGCCAGCAGCCATAATCTAGGACAGGGTGGAAACACCGGGGAGCTGTTTTTT
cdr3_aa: CASSHNLGQGGNTGELFF

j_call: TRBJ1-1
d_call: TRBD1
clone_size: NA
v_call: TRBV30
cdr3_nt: TGTGCCTGGAAAGGACGGGGACAGGGGAACACTGAAGCTTTCTTT
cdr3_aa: CAWKGRGQGNTEAFF

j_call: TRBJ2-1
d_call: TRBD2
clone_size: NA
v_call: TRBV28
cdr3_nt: TGTGCCAGCACTTTATCGGGACTAGCGGACCATCACAATGAGCAGTTCTTC
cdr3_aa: CASTLSGLADHHNEQFF

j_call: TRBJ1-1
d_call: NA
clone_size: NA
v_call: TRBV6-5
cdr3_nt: TGTGCCAGCCTTGGAGCAGACTCTGAAGCTTTCTTT
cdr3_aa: CASLGADSEAFF

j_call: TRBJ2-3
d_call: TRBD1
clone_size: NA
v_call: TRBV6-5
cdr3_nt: TGTGCCAGCAGACAGACAGGGGCCAGCACAGATACGCAGTATTTT
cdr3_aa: CASRQTGASTDTQYF

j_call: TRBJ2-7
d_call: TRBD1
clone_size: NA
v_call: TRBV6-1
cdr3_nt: TGTGCCAGCAGTGAAGAGGGGACAGGGGCCTACGAGCAGTACTTC
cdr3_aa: CASSEEGTGAYEQYF

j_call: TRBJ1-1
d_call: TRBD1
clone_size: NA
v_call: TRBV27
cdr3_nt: TGTGCCAGCAGTACCACGACAGGGTACACTGAAGCTTTCTTT
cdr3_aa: CASSTTTGYTEAFF

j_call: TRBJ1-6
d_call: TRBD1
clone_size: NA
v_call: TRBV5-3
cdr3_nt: TGTGCCAGAGACCGCGACAGGGGCTACTCTCTACGCTCCTATAATTCACCCCTCCACTTT
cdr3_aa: CARDRDRGYSLRSYNSPLHF

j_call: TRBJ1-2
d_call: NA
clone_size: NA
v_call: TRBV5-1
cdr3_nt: TGCGCCAGCAGCTCGGACTCGAGTTCTAACTATGGCTACACCTTC
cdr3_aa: CASSSDSSSNYGYTF

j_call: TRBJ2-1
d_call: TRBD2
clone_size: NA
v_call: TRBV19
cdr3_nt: TGTGCCAGTAGTATGATTACTAGCGGGGGGTCGTACAATGAGCAGTTCTTC
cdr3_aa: CASSMITSGGSYNEQFF

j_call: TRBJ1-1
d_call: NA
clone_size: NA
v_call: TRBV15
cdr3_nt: TGTGCCACCAGCAGACGGGACTTTGAGAACACTGAAGCTTTCTTT
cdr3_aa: CATSRRDFENTEAFF

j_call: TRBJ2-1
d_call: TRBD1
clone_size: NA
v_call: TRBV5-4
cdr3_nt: TGTGCCAGCAGTTTGGGACAGGGTATTGGTGAGCAGTTCTTC
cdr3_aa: CASSLGQGIGEQFF

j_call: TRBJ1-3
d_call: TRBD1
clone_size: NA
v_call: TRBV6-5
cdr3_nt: TGTGCCAGCAGCCGAGACAGGGGAAGGGGAAACACCATATATTTT
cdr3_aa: CASSRDRGRGNTIYF

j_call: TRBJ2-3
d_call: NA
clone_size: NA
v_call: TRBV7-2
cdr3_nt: TGTGCCAGCAGCTTTTCAACCGCCAGGAGCACAGATACGCAGTATTTT
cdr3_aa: CASSFSTARSTDTQYF

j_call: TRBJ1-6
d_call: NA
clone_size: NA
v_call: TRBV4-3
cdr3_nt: TGCGCCAGCAGCCAAGATTGGTCAGACACTAATTCACCCCTCCACTTT
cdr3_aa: CASSQDWSDTNSPLHF

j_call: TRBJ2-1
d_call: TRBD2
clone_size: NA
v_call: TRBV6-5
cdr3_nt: TGTGCCAGCAGTTTACTAGCGGGGGTGCGCAACAATGAGCAGTTCTTC
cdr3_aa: CASSLLAGVRNNEQFF

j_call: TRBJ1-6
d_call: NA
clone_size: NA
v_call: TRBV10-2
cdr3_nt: TGCGCCAGCAGTGAGTTGTCAGGGGATTCACCCCTCCACTTT
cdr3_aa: CASSELSGDSPLHF

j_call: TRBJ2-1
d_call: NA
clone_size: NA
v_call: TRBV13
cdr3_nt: TGTGCCAGCACCTTACAGACTACCAATGAGCAGTTCTTC
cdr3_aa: CASTLQTTNEQFF

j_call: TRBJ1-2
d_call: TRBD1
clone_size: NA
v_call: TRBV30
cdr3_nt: TGTGCCTGGGGTAAGACAGGGTTGCCCTATGGCTACACCTTC
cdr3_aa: CAWGKTGLPYGYTF

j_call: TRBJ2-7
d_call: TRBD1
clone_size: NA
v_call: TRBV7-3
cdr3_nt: TGTGCCAGCAGCCTCGGACAGGACTACGAGCAGTACTTC
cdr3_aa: CASSLGQDYEQYF

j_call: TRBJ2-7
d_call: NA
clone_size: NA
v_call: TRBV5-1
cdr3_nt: TGCGCCAGCAGTGACTCCGCGGGTTCGTTCCACGAGCAGTACTTC
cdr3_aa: CASSDSAGSFHEQYF

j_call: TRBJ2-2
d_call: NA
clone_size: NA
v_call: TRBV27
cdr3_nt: TGTGCCAGCAGTTACGGTGCCACCGGGGAGCTGTTTTTT
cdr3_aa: CASSYGATGELFF

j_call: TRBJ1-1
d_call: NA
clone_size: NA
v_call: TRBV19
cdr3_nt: TGTGCCAGCCTGACCGGGACATTTGAAGCTTTCTTT
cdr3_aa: CASLTGTFEAFF

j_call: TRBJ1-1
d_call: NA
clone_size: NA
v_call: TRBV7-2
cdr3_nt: TGTGCCGAGCGGAGAGGGGGTGAAGCTTTCTTT
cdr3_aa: CAERRGGEAFF

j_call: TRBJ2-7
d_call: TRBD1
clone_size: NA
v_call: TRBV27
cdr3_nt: TGTGCCAGCAGAGACCGCCCAGGGGGCTCCTACGAGCAGTACTTC
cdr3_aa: CASRDRPGGSYEQYF

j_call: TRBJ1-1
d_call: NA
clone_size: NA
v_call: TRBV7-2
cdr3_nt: TGTGCCAGCAGCTTAATCAGGGACACTGAAGTTTTCTTT
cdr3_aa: CASSLIRDTEVFF

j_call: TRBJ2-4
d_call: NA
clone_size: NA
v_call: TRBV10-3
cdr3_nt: TGTGCCATCAGTGCCAGCGGTATTCAGTACTTC
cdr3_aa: CAISASGIQYF

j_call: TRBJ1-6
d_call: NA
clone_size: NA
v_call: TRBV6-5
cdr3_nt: TGTGCCAGCAGTTACGCGGCTAGGTCACCCCTCCACTTT
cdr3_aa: CASSYAARSPLHF

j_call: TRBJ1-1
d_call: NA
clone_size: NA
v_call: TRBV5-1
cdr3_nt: TGCGCCAGCAGCTTGGGGGGCTTAGGCGTGGGGACTGAAGCTTTCTTT
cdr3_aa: CASSLGGLGVGTEAFF

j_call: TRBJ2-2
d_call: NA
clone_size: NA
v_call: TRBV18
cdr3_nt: TGTGCCAGCTCACTCATGACCGGGGAGCTGTTTTTT
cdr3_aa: CASSLMTGELFF

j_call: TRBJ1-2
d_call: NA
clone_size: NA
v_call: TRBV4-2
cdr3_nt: TGTGCCAGCGGGGCTAGGGGAGGGTATGGCTACACCTTC
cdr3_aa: CASGARGGYGYTF

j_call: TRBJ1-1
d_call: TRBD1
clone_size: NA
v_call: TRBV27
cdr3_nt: TGTGCCAGCAGTTCACCGGGACAGAGTATGAACACTGAAGCTTTCTTT
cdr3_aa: CASSSPGQSMNTEAFF